Listed here are 2 T cell receptor beta chains from one sample, sequenced in a study of cytomegalovirus exposure and HLA in healthy donors. PCR employed 60 Vbeta and 13 Jbeta primers. TCRdb's copy holds only in-frame clones and misses some; the assay was immunoSEQ multiplex PCR. Across 90,000 to 120,000 clones, the top ten clones capture 0.55% to 0.6% of the sample. The sample taken for sequencing was PBMCs. These receptors all stem from a man aged 45-60 years in good health and CMV-seronegative.

The chain combines TRBV9 with TRBJ2-5, with 8 positions matching TRBD1. The germline gives CDR1 SGDLS, CDR2 YYNGEE. V dropped 3 bases and J dropped 5; count of bases not matched to a gene: 12. CDR3 size: 16 residues. The CDR3 DNA sequence: TGTGCCAGCAGCGGCCTAGGACAGGGATTACTCGAGACCCAGTACTTC. Translated, it gives CASSGLGQGLLETQYF.

This chain uses TRBV5-1 with TRBJ2-1; 11 positions match TRBD2. Germline CDR1 and CDR2: SGHRS and YFSETQ. The CDR3 runs 15 residues. The trim removed 4 bases at V and 4 bases at J, leaving 4 bases unmatched. This chain's CDR3 is CASSDGLAGYNEQFF. DNA for the CDR3: TGCGCCAGCAGCGACGGACTAGCGGGTTACAATGAGCAGTTCTTC.